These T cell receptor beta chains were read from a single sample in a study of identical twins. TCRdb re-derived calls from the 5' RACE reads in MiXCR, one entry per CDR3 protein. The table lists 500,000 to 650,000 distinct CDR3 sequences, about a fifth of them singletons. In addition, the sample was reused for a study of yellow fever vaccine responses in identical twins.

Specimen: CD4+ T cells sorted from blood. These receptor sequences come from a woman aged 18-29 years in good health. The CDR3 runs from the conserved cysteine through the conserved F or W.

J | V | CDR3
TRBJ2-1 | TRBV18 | CASSPPGVSSYNEQFF
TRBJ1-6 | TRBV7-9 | CASSSRSYNSPLHF
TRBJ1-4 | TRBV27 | CASSSVGEKLFF
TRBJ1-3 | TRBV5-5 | CASSFGVTGNTIYF
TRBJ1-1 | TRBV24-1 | CATSEGPSGAFF
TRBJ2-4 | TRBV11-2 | CASSSRGTRAKNIQYF
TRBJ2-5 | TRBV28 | CASSFGGPGQETQYF
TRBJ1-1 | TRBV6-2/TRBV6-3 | CASSGLLLGAGTEAFF
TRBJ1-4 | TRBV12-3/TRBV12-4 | CASSLKASGQIVATNEKLFF
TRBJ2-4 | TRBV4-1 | CASSQDPTSGSQNIQYF
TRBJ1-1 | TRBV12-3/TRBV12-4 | CASTLDSLNTEAFF
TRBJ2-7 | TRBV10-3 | CAISVNSGLPYEQYF
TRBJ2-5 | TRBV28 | CASSSGTSGIETQYF
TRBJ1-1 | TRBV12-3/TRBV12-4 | CASSPQGTGWNTEAFF
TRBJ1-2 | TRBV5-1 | CASSPGAGIASGYTF
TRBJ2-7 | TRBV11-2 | CASKGQKTYEQYF
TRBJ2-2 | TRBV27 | CASSLTSGSLRAGELFF
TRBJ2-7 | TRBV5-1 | CASSLDYGGTDEQYF
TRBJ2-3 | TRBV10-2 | CASSVGGGSDTQYF
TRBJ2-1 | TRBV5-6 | CASSSTGLDNEQFF
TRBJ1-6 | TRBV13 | CASSAYRNSPLHF
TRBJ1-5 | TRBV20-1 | CSASVGPIQPQHF
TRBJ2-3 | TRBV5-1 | CASREASTSTDTQYF
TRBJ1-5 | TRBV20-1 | CSAPRGLNQPQHF
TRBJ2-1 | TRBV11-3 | CASSFLSGSSYNEQFF
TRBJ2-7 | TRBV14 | CASSQKSGLAFPSSYEQYF
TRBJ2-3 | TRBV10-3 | CAISGWASTDTQYF
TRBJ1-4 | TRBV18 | CASSPFGTDGEKLFF
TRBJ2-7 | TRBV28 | CASTGNGFSYEQYF
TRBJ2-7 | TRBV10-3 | CATGRSGSYYEQYF
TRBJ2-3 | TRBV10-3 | CAISESNRGTDTQYF
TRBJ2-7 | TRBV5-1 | CASSPSSGSGGYEQYF